Below, 8 T cell receptor beta chains from the same sample are listed, as sequenced in a study of cytomegalovirus exposure and HLA in healthy donors. PCR employed 60 Vbeta and 13 Jbeta primers. Using immunoSEQ multiplex PCR, the repertoire was profiled, and TCRdb retains in-frame clones only, with some absent. The repertoire holds about 160,000 clones, around 69% seen once, with more than 1.2% in the top ten. Sequenced: PBMCs. The receptors shown here come from a man in his fifties or sixties in good health and CMV-seronegative.

The chain has TRBV28 and TRBJ2-3; D ambiguous. The CDR3 contains 13 residues. Deletions cut 6 bases from V and 7 bases from J, with 14 bases between. Germline values: CDR1 MDHEN, CDR2 SYDVKM. CDR3 DNA sequence: TGTGCCAGCAGCCCGGAGACGGCGAATACGCAGTATTTT. Amino acids: CASSPETANTQYF.

The chain uses TRBV12-5 and TRBJ1-2; D gene unclear. V lost 1 base and J lost 3, with 6 bases in between. Germline CDR1 LGHNT, CDR2 FRNRAP. This CDR3 is built from 13 residues. Here the CDR3 reads CASGLGGDYGYTF. The DNA of the CDR3 is TGTGCTAGTGGTTTGGGCGGGGACTATGGCTACACCTTC.

This clone was counted between two and nine times. The chain uses TRBV18 and TRBJ2-3; 15 bases align to TRBD2. This CDR3 has 15 amino acids. The germline V gene has CDR1 KGHSH and CDR2 LQKENI. V gave up 3 bases and J gave up 8 bases; unmatched junction bases: 3. For the CDR3, the DNA is TGTGCCAGCTCACCTGGACTAGCGGGAGGGGTTACGCAGTATTTT. Translating gives CASSPGLAGGVTQYF.

The chain uses TRBV30 and TRBJ1-2; D gene unclear. Trimming pared 0 bases from V and 5 bases from J, leaving 13 bases between. The germline V gene has CDR1 GTSNPN and CDR2 SVGIG (reference sequence). CDR3 length equals 14 residues. CDR3 loop: CAWSVTGKRYGYTF. The CDR3, as DNA: TGTGCCTGGAGTGTAACGGGGAAACGGTATGGCTACACCTTC.

The chain links TRBV5-1 to TRBJ1-1; the match to TRBD1 covers 10 bases. This CDR3 is 13 amino acids long. Germline V gives CDR1 SGHRS, CDR2 YFSETQ. V lost 6 bases to trimming and J lost 3 bases; unmatched junction nucleotides: 2. In DNA, the CDR3 is TGCGCCAGCACCGGACAGGGGGACACTGAAGCTTTCTTT. It encodes CASTGQGDTEAFF.

This clone was detected a few times. Its ends do not fully match the called genes, so a read error is possible. This chain links TRBV7-9 with TRBJ2-1; 9 bases map to TRBD2. The CDR3 loop spans 16 amino acids. Germline V gene data show CDR1 as SEHNR and CDR2 as FQNEAQ (reference sequence). CDR3 sequence: CSSSSGALAGTGEQFF. In DNA, the CDR3 is TGTTCCAGCAGTTCAGGGGCCCTAGCGGGAACCGGGGAGCAGTTCTTC.

This clone was observed once. This CDR3 reads CASSVGLIPGLAGRTYEQYF. DNA of the CDR3: TGTGCCAGCAGCGTCGGCCTGATACCTGGACTAGCGGGACGAACCTACGAGCAGTACTTC. J is TRBJ2-7 and V is TRBV9; 12 bases are a match to TRBD2. Per germline, CDR1 SGDLS and CDR2 YYNGEE. With V trimmed by 2 bases and J by 2 bases, 17 bases remained unmatched. The CDR3 has 20 amino acids.

The chain uses TRBV27 and TRBJ2-2; 8 nucleotides match TRBD2. Germline V gene sequence: CDR1 MNHEY, CDR2 SMNVEV (reference sequence). The CDR3 contains 16 residues. After removal of 3 bases from V and 1 base from J, the junction contained 4 bases not matched to a gene. CDR3 sequence reads: CASSFGTSGNTGELFF. DNA for the CDR3: TGTGCCAGCAGTTTTGGAACTAGCGGGAACACCGGGGAGCTGTTTTTT.